This T cell receptor (beta chain) was sequenced during a study of shared clonotypes between healthy human individuals. It was at deep level that the assay was run. Generated by immunoSEQ multiplex PCR, the TCRdb table keeps only in-frame clones and is missing some. The data hold 500,000 to 650,000 clones, with around 78% observed a single time. This TCR derives from a woman between 40 and 50 years old in good health. Some clones in this sample may be carry-over from other donors' samples. Sequencing was done on a sample of PBMCs.

The CDR3 nucleotides are TGTGCCTGGACCGGGGCAAACACCGGGGAGCTGTTTTTT. Translating gives CAWTGANTGELFF. The chain is built from TRBV30 and TRBJ2-2; D tentatively fits TRBD1 or TRBD2 (5 bases each). V lost 4 bases to trimming and J lost 2 bases, with 8 bases between them. The V gene's germline CDR1 is GTSNPN and CDR2 SVGIG (reference sequence). The CDR3 is 13 amino acids.